These T cell receptor beta chains were read from a single sample in a study of cytomegalovirus exposure and HLA in healthy donors. The repertoire was sequenced with immunoSEQ multiplex PCR; TCRdb's copy has only in-frame clones and lacks some. The sample totals about 72,000 clones. The sequencing input was PBMCs. The receptor set was obtained from a woman between 35 and 50 years old in good health and CMV-seropositive. CDR3s leave out the opening cysteine and the closing phenylalanine or tryptophan. The D gene is left open where the match is weak.

j_call d_call v_call cdr3_aa
TRBJ2-3 - TRBV5-4 ASSLDSASTDTQY
TRBJ1-5 - TRBV4-2 ASSQEGLVGNQPQH
TRBJ1-1 - TRBV6-6 ASRTGEAF
TRBJ2-3 - TRBV9 ASSGASTDTQY
TRBJ2-7 TRBD1 TRBV2 ASSARTGPYEQY
TRBJ1-2 - TRBV27 ASSPRGGHFYGYT
TRBJ2-7 TRBD1 TRBV10-3 AISDLDRVAYEQY
TRBJ1-3 - TRBV27 ASSFSPGNTIY
TRBJ2-7 TRBD2 TRBV7-8 ASSFLIGLAAFSYEQY
TRBJ2-6 TRBD1 TRBV7-9 ASSPTGAGANVLT
TRBJ2-6 TRBD2 TRBV15 ATSRDPGGGANVLT
TRBJ1-1 - TRBV11-2 ASSLDRLSTEAF
TRBJ1-2 TRBD1 TRBV10-3 AISDPGTGGDYGYT
TRBJ1-2 TRBD1 TRBV5-1 ASSFGTETRIYGYT
TRBJ1-3 - TRBV18 ASSLQVMAGNTIY
TRBJ2-3 - TRBV4-2 ASSQVFVKEDTQY
TRBJ1-1 - TRBV10-3 ASRGAREDTEAF
TRBJ1-1 TRBD1 TRBV12-5 ASGLVVGQPIEAF
TRBJ1-1 TRBD1 TRBV6-5 ASGGQGGTEAF
TRBJ2-5 TRBD1 TRBV6-1 ASSEGRTGGETQY
TRBJ2-5 - TRBV19 ASSISPARETQY
TRBJ2-1 - TRBV28 ASSLPEDYNEQF